The entry below gives a single TCR beta chain sequence along with its context. Germline V gene sequence: CDR1 KGHSH, CDR2 LQKENI. The CDR3 contains 14 residues. V lost 2 bases, J lost 0 bases, and 6 bases lay in between. Here immunoSEQ multiplex PCR was the method, and the copy in TCRdb shows in-frame clones only, minus some. The sample shows about 40,000 clones, approximately 90% of them seen only once. The sample is drawn from a study of T cell changes during pregnancy in multiple sclerosis. The TCR sequence derives from a female donor in good health, enrolled as a control in a pregnancy study. The rearrangement uses TRBV18 and TRBJ2-3; D unresolved. The sequenced sample was CD4+ T cells from peripheral blood mononuclear cells, obtained in the third trimester of pregnancy. CDR3 in DNA: TGTGCCAGCTCACCATCGACTAGCACAGATACGCAGTATTTT. This sequence encodes CASSPSTSTDTQYF.